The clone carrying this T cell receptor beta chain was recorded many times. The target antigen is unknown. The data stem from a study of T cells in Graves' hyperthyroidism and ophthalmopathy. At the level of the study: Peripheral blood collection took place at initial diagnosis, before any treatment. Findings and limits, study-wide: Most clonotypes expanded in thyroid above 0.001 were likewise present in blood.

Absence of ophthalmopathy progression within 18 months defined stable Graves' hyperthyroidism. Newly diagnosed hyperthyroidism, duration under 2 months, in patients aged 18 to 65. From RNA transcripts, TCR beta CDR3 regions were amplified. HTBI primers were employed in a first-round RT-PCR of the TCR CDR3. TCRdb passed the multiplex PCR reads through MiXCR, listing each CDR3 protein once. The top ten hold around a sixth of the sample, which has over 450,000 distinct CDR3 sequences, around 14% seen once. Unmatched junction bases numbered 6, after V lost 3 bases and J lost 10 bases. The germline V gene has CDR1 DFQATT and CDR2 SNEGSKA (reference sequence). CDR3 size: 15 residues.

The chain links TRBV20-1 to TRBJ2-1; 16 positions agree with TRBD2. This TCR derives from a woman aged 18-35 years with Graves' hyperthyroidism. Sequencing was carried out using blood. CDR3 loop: CSARGGTSGRAEQFF. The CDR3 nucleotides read TGCAGTGCTAGGGGGGGGACTAGCGGGAGGGCCGAGCAGTTCTTC.